This TCR beta chain appears in the sequencing data of a study of OX40 agonist ivuxolimab in advanced cancers. The length of the CDR3 is 19 residues. The germline gives CDR1 LNHNV, CDR2 YYDKDF (reference sequence). V was shortened by 0 bases and J by 4 bases, with 25 bases between the two germline ends. Overall study results and limits: At 0.1 to 3.0 mg/kg, clonal expansion of CD4+ and CD8+ blood T cells had occurred by week 6.

Worth noting for this clone: Antigen unknown.

Sequencing was performed with immunoSEQ multiplex PCR; in TCRdb, only in-frame clones are kept and a portion is missing. In the table there are 30,000 to 35,000 clones, roughly nine tenths of which are singletons. This TCR was sampled from an adult with an advanced solid tumor such as melanoma, head and neck, liver or kidney cancer. The specimen comprised CD4+ or CD8+ T cells sorted from blood, sampled in a trial of the OX40 agonist ivuxolimab. This chain uses TRBV15 with TRBJ2-7; D could derive from TRBD1 or TRBD2 (6 bases each). This CDR3 reads CATSRDASQEGGGIYEQYF. Written as DNA, the CDR3 is TGTGCCACCAGCAGAGACGCATCGCAGGAGGGGGGCGGTATATACGAGCAGTACTTC.